These 8 T cell receptor beta chains share one sample of origin, sequenced in a study of T cells in Graves' hyperthyroidism and ophthalmopathy. TCR beta CDR3 sequences were amplified from RNA transcripts. A first-round RT-PCR of the TCR CDR3 used the HTBI primer set. Each CDR3 protein is one row after TCRdb ran MiXCR on the multiplex PCR reads. This sample has 250,000 to 300,000 distinct CDR3 sequences; 13% occur once, and the top ten carry 7.5% to 8%. Sequencing input: blood. These receptors originate from a woman aged 25 to 39 with Graves' hyperthyroidism that later progressed to Graves' ophthalmopathy.

This clonotype was detected many times. The chain is built from TRBV6-5 and TRBJ2-2; 10 positions agree with TRBD1. From germline, CDR1 is MNHEY and CDR2 SVGAGI. CDR3 size: 19 residues. V lost 0 bases to trimming and J lost 4 bases; unmatched junction nucleotides: 11. The CDR3 here is CASSYSGQGLGRVTGELFF. CDR3 bases: TGTGCCAGCAGTTACTCGGGACAGGGGTTGGGTCGTGTCACCGGGGAGCTGTTTTTT.

The table lists this clonotype with a few counts. CDR3 DNA: TGCGCCAGCAGCAACTTCCGGGACAGGGACCTAGGGGAGCTGTTTTTT. This codes for CASSNFRDRDLGELFF. The chain joins TRBV4-1 to TRBJ2-2; 9 bases are a match to TRBD1. There are 16 residues in the CDR3. V trimming: 5 bases; J trimming: 8 bases; junction bases outside the gene matches: 12. Looked up from germline, CDR1 is MGHRA and CDR2 is YSYEKL.

This clonotype has a handful of counts. This chain joins TRBV4-3 and TRBJ2-7; unclear D gene. This CDR3 has 15 residues. The ends were cut back, 1 base at V and 2 bases at J, with 12 bases in the middle. Germline V lookup: CDR1 LGHNA, CDR2 YSLEER. CDR3 sequence reads: CASSQGHLTTYEQYF. CDR3 DNA sequence: TGCGCCAGCAGCCAAGGACACCTCACCACCTACGAGCAGTACTTC.

This clonotype came up many times. The rearrangement joins TRBV3-1 to TRBJ2-7; 7 bases are shared with TRBD2. V gave up 3 bases and J gave up 5 bases; unmatched junction bases: 10. This CDR3 has 15 amino acids. Germline V lookup: CDR1 LGHDT, CDR2 YNNKEL (reference sequence). For the CDR3, the DNA is TGTGCCAGCAGCCAGGAACTAGCGTCGGTCCACGAGCAGTACTTC. Amino acids: CASSQELASVHEQYF.

This clonotype was counted many times. CDR3 residues: CASSSPFGRDETQYF. The CDR3 DNA reads TGTGCCAGCAGTTCCCCTTTCGGGAGGGATGAGACCCAGTACTTC. V usage is TRBV6-2 or TRBV6-3 and J usage is TRBJ2-5; TRBD2 aligns across 8 bases. Germline V gene lookup returns CDR1 MNHEY and CDR2 SVGEGT. V trimming: 4 bases; J trimming: 5 bases; junction bases outside the gene matches: 9. The CDR3 sequence is 15 residues long.

This clonotype was observed at least ten times. The chain combines TRBV5-1 with TRBJ1-2; D not resolved. The V end lost 0 bases, the J end lost 4 bases, and 7 bases lay between the germline ends. This CDR3 is 13 amino acids long. Germline CDR1 reads SGHRS; CDR2 reads YFSETQ. CDR3 in amino acids: CASSLATTYGYTF. Here the CDR3 DNA reads TGCGCCAGCAGCTTGGCCACGACCTATGGCTACACCTTC. The full variable domain, in which reference TRBV5-1 and TRBJ1-2 provide the parts outside the CDR3, is KAGVTQTPRYLIKTRGQQVTLSCSPISGHRSVSWYQQTPGQGLQFLFEYFSETQRNKGNFPGRFSGRQFSNSRSEMNVSTLELGDSALYLCASSLATTYGYTFGSGTRLTVV.

This clonotype was found many times. CDR3 nucleotides: TGTGCCAGCAGCTTCTCCCTGACAGTTTACGAGCAGTACTTC. This encodes CASSFSLTVYEQYF. V usage is TRBV5-8 and J usage is TRBJ2-7; TRBD1 is a possible D gene (5 bases). The V gene lost 2 bases and the J gene lost 4 bases, with 13 bases spanning the gap. Germline CDR1 SGHTS, CDR2 YDEGEE. This CDR3 contains 14 residues.

On this clonotype: With a much larger clone just one base away, this may be a read error. The V call is TRBV20-1, the J call TRBJ2-1; D call uncertain. V lost 7 bases and J lost 12, with 13 bases in between. The CDR3 has 10 residues. The germline V gene encodes CDR1 DFQATT and CDR2 SNEGSKA (reference sequence). CDR3 residues: CSDSHVAQFF. CDR3 nucleotides: TGCAGTGACAGCCATGTGGCGCAGTTCTTC.